This T cell receptor beta chain was retrieved from a study of T cell responses to AZD1222 COVID-19 vaccine. Study context: Pooled samples include second doses given at about 4 or 12 weeks. Overall study results and limits: Clonal diversity may have been underestimated in mostly white British donors. With two AZD1222 doses given, Spike-specific TCR breadth and depth both rose.

As to this clone: The antigen is not known.

The junction had 11 bases not matched to a gene; V was cut back by 0 bases and J by 8 bases. CDR1 and CDR2 from the germline V gene are LGHNT and FRNRAP. There are 17 residues in the CDR3. Some clones are missing from TCRdb's copy, which holds only in-frame ones; the method was immunoSEQ multiplex PCR. This table holds about 180,000 clones, 85% to 95% found once. This sequence was found in an adult in good health. The material was peripheral blood, obtained on day 0 of AZD1222 vaccination. This chain joins TRBV12-5 and TRBJ2-1; TRBD1 aligns across 9 bases. The DNA of the CDR3 is TGTGCTAGTGGTTTGGTCATACGGGGACAGGGTCTCCATGAGCAGTTCTTC. Encoded protein: CASGLVIRGQGLHEQFF.